One and the same sample provided the 22 T cell receptor beta chains below, sequenced in a study of radiotherapy plus CTLA-4 blockade in lung cancer. Generated by immunoSEQ multiplex PCR, the TCRdb table keeps only in-frame clones and is missing some. The profile shows 83,000 or so clones, around 83% of them singletons. The sequences come from peripheral blood, collected from a patient treated with radiotherapy plus ipilimumab. The receptors were sampled from a human donor with non-small cell lung cancer who had stable disease on radiotherapy plus ipilimumab.

The chain has TRBV6-5 and TRBJ2-5, with 11 bases identical to TRBD2. The CDR3 runs 15 residues. V gave up 0 bases and J gave up 3 bases; unmatched junction bases: 0. CDR1 is MNHEY and CDR2 is SVGAGI in the germline V gene. The CDR3 here is CASSYSGLAEETQYF. The CDR3 nucleotides are TGTGCCAGCAGTTACTCGGGACTAGCGGAAGAGACCCAGTACTTC.

J is TRBJ1-5 and V is TRBV7-9; possible D gene TRBD1, 5 bases. Germline V lookup: CDR1 SEHNR, CDR2 FQNEAQ (reference sequence). With 1 base removed from V and 5 bases from J, the gap between germline ends came to 12 bases. CDR3 size: 15 residues. The CDR3 nucleotides read TGTGCCAGCAGCTTAGGGTCAGGGTTCGATCAGCCCCAGCATTTT. Translated: CASSLGSGFDQPQHF.

This CDR3 is CASSPRQEDEQYF. The CDR3, as DNA: TGTGCCAGCAGCCCCAGACAGGAGGACGAGCAGTACTTC. The chain combines TRBV7-3 with TRBJ2-7, with D tentatively TRBD1 (6 bases). CDR1 SGHTA and CDR2 FQGTGA come from the germline V gene. This CDR3 contains 13 residues. V lost 5 bases to trimming and J lost 5 bases, with 13 bases between them.

V gene TRBV5-6 combines with J gene TRBJ2-1, with D possibly TRBD2 on 7 matching bases. Germline lookup yields CDR1 SGHDT and CDR2 YYEEEE. V was clipped by 4 bases and J by 6 bases, with 23 bases between them. CDR3 length: 17 residues. CDR3 bases: TGTGCCAGCAGCAAGCCCCGGGGAGGGGGGCCCCCCAATGAGCAGTTCTTC. It codes for CASSKPRGGGPPNEQFF.

The chain joins TRBV2 to TRBJ2-7; 7 nucleotides agree with TRBD1. CDR1 is SNHLY, CDR2 FYNNEI, per germline. This CDR3 comprises 15 residues. The V segment lost 1 base and the J segment 6 bases; nucleotides outside the gene matches: 9. The CDR3 nucleotides read TGTGCCAGCAGTGAAGAGTTGGTGACAGGGAGCGAGCAGTACTTC. Protein product: CASSEELVTGSEQYF.

This clone was seen just once. The genes are TRBV18 and TRBJ1-2, with D maybe TRBD1 (5 bases). With 0 bases removed from V and 4 bases from J, the gap between germline ends came to 6 bases. This CDR3 is 13 amino acids long. The germline V gene has CDR1 KGHSH and CDR2 LQKENI. CDR3 region: CASSPPGTYGYTF. The CDR3 DNA reads TGTGCCAGCTCACCACCGGGGACCTATGGCTACACCTTC.

The rearrangement uses TRBV28 and TRBJ1-2, with unresolved D. V lost 4 bases and J 4 bases, leaving 10 bases between the germline ends. This CDR3 is 13 amino acids long. Germline V gene lookup returns CDR1 MDHEN and CDR2 SYDVKM. The CDR3 loop reads CASSSGAVYGYTF. In nucleotides, the CDR3 is TGTGCCAGCAGTTCAGGCGCGGTCTATGGCTACACCTTC.

CDR3: CASSPPGQGNEKLFF. CDR3 in DNA: TGTGCCAGCTCACCACCGGGACAGGGTAATGAAAAACTGTTTTTT. The chain recombines TRBV18 with TRBJ1-4, with 9 bases matching TRBD1. With 0 bases clipped from V and 4 bases from J, the junction kept 0 bases outside the gene matches. CDR1 and CDR2 (germline): KGHSH, LQKENI. There are 15 residues in the CDR3.

This chain joins TRBV11-2 and TRBJ1-6; 8 bases map to TRBD1. CDR1 is SGHAT and CDR2 is FQNNGV in the germline V gene. The CDR3 covers 14 residues. V shed 1 base, J shed 10 bases, and the junction held 3 bases outside the gene matches. The CDR3 region has the DNA TGTGCCAGCAGCTTAGCAGGGGGCGGGTCACCCCTCCACTTT. Amino acid sequence: CASSLAGGGSPLHF.

J is TRBJ2-1 and V is TRBV11-2; D might be TRBD1 (6 bases). The CDR3 runs 14 residues. V lost 8 bases to trimming and J lost 0 bases, with 11 bases between them. CDR1 SGHAT and CDR2 FQNNGV come from the germline V gene. The chain's CDR3 is CASRRGGSYNEQFF. DNA of the CDR3: TGTGCCAGCCGGAGAGGGGGCTCCTACAATGAGCAGTTCTTC.

This clone was observed a single time. The chain links TRBV9 to TRBJ1-3; 9 bases agree with TRBD1. The germline gives CDR1 SGDLS, CDR2 YYNGEE. The length of the CDR3 is 15 residues. Trimming at V came to 2 bases and at J to 4 bases, leaving 4 bases not matched to a gene. DNA of the CDR3: TGTGCCAGCAGCGTCGGGACAGGGTCCGGAAACACCATATATTTT. Translation gives CASSVGTGSGNTIYF.

In DNA form, the CDR3 reads TGTGCCAGCAGCTTGGAAGTAGGGGGGGGCACAGATACGCAGTATTTT. As protein: CASSLEVGGGTDTQYF. This chain connects TRBV5-4 to TRBJ2-3; a possible D gene is TRBD2 (7 bases). CDR3 length: 16 residues. Germline values: CDR1 SGHNT, CDR2 YYREEE (reference sequence). The V and J ends lost 0 bases and 1 base respectively, with 12 bases between them. Using reference TRBV5-4 and TRBJ2-3 for the parts outside the CDR3, the full variable domain is ETGVTQSPTHLIKTRGQQVTLRCSSQSGHNTVSWYQQALGQGPQFIFQYYREEENGRGNFPPRFSGLQFPNYSSELNVNALELDDSALYLCASSLEVGGGTDTQYFGPGTRLTVL.

CDR3: CASSPQRTGELFF. The CDR3, as DNA: TGCGCCAGCAGCCCACAGCGCACCGGGGAGCTGTTTTTT. The chain employs TRBV5-1 and TRBJ2-2; D is uncertain. V was shortened by 4 bases and J by 4 bases, with 8 bases between the two germline ends. Per the germline V gene, CDR1 is SGHRS and CDR2 is YFSETQ. The length of the CDR3 is 13 residues. Drawing the rest from reference TRBV5-1 and TRBJ2-2, the complete variable domain is KAGVTQTPRYLIKTRGQQVTLSCSPISGHRSVSWYQQTPGQGLQFLFEYFSETQRNKGNFPGRFSGRQFSNSRSEMNVSTLELGDSALYLCASSPQRTGELFFGEGSRLTVL.

The genes are TRBV4-1 and TRBJ1-2, with D hard to call. Germline-derived CDR1 and CDR2 are MGHRA and YSYEKL. CDR3 length: 15 residues. The V and J ends lost 1 base and 0 bases respectively, with 9 bases between them. CDR3 in amino acids: CASSQVGSSNYGYTF. The CDR3 DNA is TGCGCCAGCAGCCAAGTTGGTTCGTCTAACTATGGCTACACCTTC.

This chain links TRBV5-4 with TRBJ1-1, with a weak D call TRBD1 (6 bases). This CDR3 has 15 amino acids. With 4 bases removed from V and 5 bases from J, the gap between germline ends came to 18 bases. Germline V CDR1 and CDR2: SGHNT, YYREEE (reference sequence). Here the CDR3 DNA reads TGTGCCAGCAGCAAACCACAGGGAGATGGAACTGAAGCTTTCTTT. Its translation: CASSKPQGDGTEAFF.

This CDR3 is CASSLIPGGNTEAFF. The CDR3 nucleotides are TGTGCCAGCAGCTTAATTCCGGGCGGGAACACTGAAGCTTTCTTT. This chain uses TRBV7-8 with TRBJ1-1; D not resolved. Deletions cut 2 bases from V and 1 base from J, with 11 bases between. The CDR3 is made up of 15 amino acids. CDR1 and CDR2 from the germline V gene are SGHVS and FQNEAQ.

This clone has just one count. The chain carries TRBV7-9 and TRBJ2-3, with 8 bases matching TRBD1. The germline gives CDR1 SEHNR, CDR2 FQNEAQ (reference sequence). The CDR3 spans 15 residues. The junction had 3 bases not matched to a gene; V was cut back by 3 bases and J by 1 base. The CDR3, as DNA: TGTGCCAGCAGCTTCCCGGGACAGGGCACAGATACGCAGTATTTT. Translation gives CASSFPGQGTDTQYF.

The chain recombines TRBV28 with TRBJ2-4; D ambiguous. The germline V gene has CDR1 MDHEN and CDR2 SYDVKM. The CDR3 length is 11 residues. V lost 3 bases and J lost 7, with 4 bases in between. This CDR3 reads CASSFGNIQYF. CDR3 sequence (DNA): TGTGCCAGCAGTTTCGGGAACATTCAGTACTTC.

About this clone: The identical CDR3 is also encoded by other nucleotide sequences in the sample. The chain is built from TRBV7-2 and TRBJ1-6; D gene ambiguous. This CDR3 has 17 residues. Trimming removed 0 bases from V and 0 bases from J, with 9 bases in between. Looked up from germline, CDR1 is SGHTA and CDR2 is FQGNSA. CDR3 nucleotides: TGTGCCAGCAGCTTAGCCGTCAGATCCTCCTATAATTCACCCCTCCACTTT. This codes for CASSLAVRSSYNSPLHF. Full variable domain (missing parts from reference TRBV7-2 and TRBJ1-6): GAGVSQSPSNKVTEKGKDVELRCDPISGHTALYWYRQSLGQGLEFLIYFQGNSAPDKSGLPSDRFSAERTGGSVSTLTIQRTQQEDSAVYLCASSLAVRSSYNSPLHFGNGTRLTVT.

This chain uses TRBV19 with TRBJ1-1; a weak D match, TRBD1 (5 bases). V gave up 0 bases and J gave up 4 bases, with 9 bases separating them. Germline loops: CDR1 LNHDA, CDR2 SQIVND (reference sequence). The CDR3 extends over 14 amino acids. DNA of the CDR3: TGTGCCAGTAGTATAGACGGGGGAGGCACTGAAGCTTTCTTT. This codes for CASSIDGGGTEAFF.

The CDR3 region has the DNA TGTGCTAGTACCAGCGGGAGGGCCTCGTACAATGAGCAGTTCTTC. It yields the protein CASTSGRASYNEQFF. The rearrangement joins TRBV12-5 to TRBJ2-1; 10 nucleotides match TRBD2. V gave up 8 bases and J gave up 4 bases; unmatched junction bases: 8. The CDR3 has 15 amino acids. From germline, CDR1 is LGHNT and CDR2 FRNRAP.

The chain combines TRBV5-4 with TRBJ1-6; D is unclear. CDR1 SGHNT and CDR2 YYREEE come from the germline V gene (reference sequence). The V end lost 0 bases, the J end lost 8 bases, and 9 bases lay between the germline ends. The CDR3 runs to 14 residues. The CDR3 DNA follows: TGTGCCAGCAGCTTGGTAGCTGGAGATTCACCCCTCCACTTT. Translated, it gives CASSLVAGDSPLHF.